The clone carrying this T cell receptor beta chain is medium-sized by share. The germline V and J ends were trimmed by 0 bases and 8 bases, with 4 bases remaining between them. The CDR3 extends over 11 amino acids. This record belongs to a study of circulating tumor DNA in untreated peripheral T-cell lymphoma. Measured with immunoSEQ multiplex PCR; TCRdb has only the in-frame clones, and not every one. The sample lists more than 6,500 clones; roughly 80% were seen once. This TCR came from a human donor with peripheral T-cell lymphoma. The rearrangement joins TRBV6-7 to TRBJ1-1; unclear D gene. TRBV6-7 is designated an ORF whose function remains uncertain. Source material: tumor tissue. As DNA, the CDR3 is TGTGCCAGCAGTTACTCTTTCGAAGCTTTCTTT. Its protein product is CASSYSFEAFF.